The clone carrying this TCR beta chain has ten or more counts. Its antigen is still unknown. After constant-region reverse-primer amplification, full-length variable regions underwent semi-nested PCR with Nested Universal Primer A. TCRdb processed the 5' RACE reads anew with MiXCR; each CDR3 protein has one entry. The sample lists roughly 30,000 distinct CDR3 sequences, 25% to 30% occurring once. Study-wide findings and caveats: In terms of TCR gene usage, tumor memory CD4+ T cells clustered together with blood and lymph node memory CD4+ cells, as well as with lymph node naive CD4+ cells. Tumor Tregs overlapped most with tumor, then blood, naive CD4+ cells. The larger cohort examined one V-J beta rearrangement, not whole repertoires.

Treg sorting used a CD4+CD25+CD127-/low gate. Source material: tumor-infiltrating Tregs sorted from the breast tumor. The TCR originated in a female donor with breast cancer.

CDR3 protein: CASSYLGRDGGYTF. As DNA, the CDR3 is TGTGCCAGCAGTTACCTCGGCAGGGATGGCGGCTACACCTTC. The rearrangement joins TRBV6-5 to TRBJ1-2; D possibly corresponds to TRBD1 (5 bases). The CDR3 totals 14 residues. CDR1 and CDR2 from the germline V gene are MNHEY and SVGAGI. V lost 2 bases to trimming and J lost 8 bases, with 15 bases between them.